This TCR beta chain derives from a study of a mutant IDH1 vaccine in newly diagnosed glioma. Looking at the study overall: Eight vaccine injections were given to patients in weeks 1, 3, 5, 7, 11, 15, 19 and 23. Earlier care involved radiotherapy, temozolomide, or both, and the majority received both. Study-level points and caveats: Overall, more than 80% of patients had vaccine-induced immune responses.

A note on this clone: Its antigen is not identified.

The sample's time point: week 23, last vaccination. In every dose of vaccine, 300 ug of mutant IDH1 20-mer peptide was given alongside topical imiquimod. Per germline, CDR1 LNHDA and CDR2 SQIVND (reference sequence). This CDR3 is built from 15 residues. Trimming removed 5 bases at V and 0 bases at J, with 11 bases between. The table came from immunoSEQ multiplex PCR; TCRdb's copy has only in-frame clones and leaves some out. The profile shows 9,000 to 13,000 clones, roughly 88% of them singletons. The chain recombines TRBV19 with TRBJ2-1, with TRBD2 as a possible D gene (5 bases). The clonotype was recovered from a woman in her thirties or forties with glioma. Some clones in this sample may be carry-over from other donors' samples. The sequencing used PBMCs, collected from a glioma patient whose treatment included an IDH1 peptide vaccine. The CDR3 DNA reads TGTGCCAGTAGTCCAAGCGGCAGCTCCTACAATGAGCAGTTCTTC. It specifies CASSPSGSSYNEQFF.